This entry is about one T cell receptor beta chain. TCRdb used MiXCR to reprocess the 5' RACE reads, holding one entry per CDR3 protein. The sample has tens of thousands of distinct CDR3 sequences, over 9.5% seen once. These data are taken from a study of early T cells in non-severe SARS-CoV-2 infection. The ends were cut back, 5 bases at V and 0 bases at J, with 17 bases in the middle. Germline CDR1 is MNHEY and CDR2 is SMNVEV (reference sequence). The CDR3 runs 17 residues. Sequencing input: whole blood. The chain has TRBV27 and TRBJ1-5; the D gene is possibly TRBD1 (6 bases). The origin of this receptor is an adult who was a healthcare worker with PCR-confirmed SARS-CoV-2 infection or an uninfected control (not recorded which). CDR3: CASSPRQVVYSNQPQHF. DNA of the CDR3: TGTGCCAGCAGTCCCAGACAGGTTGTCTATAGCAATCAGCCCCAGCATTTT.